The source of this T cell receptor beta chain is a study of radiation and T cells in renal cell carcinoma. The sample's time point: blood 2 weeks post-SBRT. Treatment reported: 15 Gy SBRT to primary tumor, nephrectomy 4 weeks later. The tumor was a clear cell renal cell carcinoma. General study findings and limits: Top tumor clonotypes rose in blood 2 weeks post-radiation, then contracted.

Repertoires were generated with immunoSEQ multiplex PCR, while TCRdb's copy carries only in-frame clones and drops some. The data show 120,000 or so clones, around 81% seen once. The germline CDR1 and CDR2 sequences are SGHRS and YFSETQ. The length of the CDR3 is 17 residues. Trimming cost V 1 base and J 3 bases, with 18 bases left between them. This clone has just one count. The antigen remains undetermined. The sequence derives from a man over 45 with renal cell carcinoma. The V and J genes are TRBV5-1 and TRBJ2-3; a weak D match, TRBD2 (6 bases). The specimen comprised blood, sampled from a patient whose treatment included radiotherapy and nephrectomy. The CDR3 region has the DNA TGCGCCAGCAGCTTGCGTTCTAGCGCGGAGGAGACAGATACGCAGTATTTT. Translating gives CASSLRSSAEETDTQYF.